Reported below is one TCR beta chain. The antigen remains unidentified. Noted treatment: approximately nine-day PBMC culture with coronavirus spike peptide pools or control peptides (ViraFEST assay). The sample comes from a study of vaccination and CD4 T cells after COVID-19. Study-wide background: Researchers treated cells with overlapping spike peptides taken from SARS-CoV-2, HCoV-NL63, HCoV-OC43 and HCoV-229E. Study results and limitations: For convalescent patients, 304 of the 307 vaccine-specific clones analyzed were classified as spike mono-reactive.

The Oncomine TCR Beta short-read assay was applied to DNA of cultured CD4+ T cells. Investigators obtained genomic DNA by extraction from cultured CD4+ T cells. TCRdb re-analysed the PCR reads in MiXCR, keeping a single row per CDR3 protein. Found here are some 10,000 distinct CDR3 sequences, 70% of them singletons; the top ten hold over 9.5%. The CDR3 sequence is 15 residues long. Trimming pared 6 bases from V and 3 bases from J, leaving 18 bases between. Germline V CDR1 and CDR2: LNHNV, YYDKDF (reference sequence). The chain carries TRBV15 and TRBJ2-7, with D possibly matching TRBD2 (6 bases). Specimen: CD4+ T cells from blood, cultured in vitro. The sequence was collected from a human donor who had recovered from COVID-19. The CDR3 DNA reads TGTGCCACCAGTTCATGGTCGGGGGAGGACTACGAGCAGTACTTC. It codes for CATSSWSGEDYEQYF.